Shown below are 27 T cell receptor beta chains from a single sample sequenced in a study of blood T cell repertoires in COVID-19. The protocol was immunoSEQ multiplex PCR, while the TCRdb copy is restricted to in-frame clones and leaves out a portion. The sample has about 310,000 clones, about nine tenths seen once; the top ten hold approximately 5.5%. Sequencing input: PBMCs or T cells enriched from blood (not recorded which). The source is a man aged 55 to 69 who had recovered from COVID-19.

The CDR3 region is CASSTRTPNNSPLHF. In nucleotides, the CDR3 is TGTGCCAGCAGCACCCGGACACCGAATAATTCACCCCTCCACTTT. The chain combines TRBV3-1 (or the pseudogene TRBV3-2) with TRBJ1-6, with D possibly TRBD1 on 5 matching bases. The CDR3 extends over 15 amino acids. Trimming shortened V by 5 bases and J by 5 bases, and 13 bases separated the two germline ends. The germline V gene encodes CDR1 LGHDT and CDR2 YNNKEL (reference sequence).

V and J are TRBV12-2 and TRBJ2-6; the table's D call of TRBD1 was not tested on the DNA. TRBV12-2 is recorded as a pseudogene. The CDR3 totals 21 residues. For the CDR3, the DNA is TGTGCAAGTCGCCCCGACAGGATCCATTCCTCCGTGTATTCTGGGGCCAACGTCCTGACTTTC. This encodes CASRPDRIHSSVYSGANVLTF.

The rearrangement links TRBV19 to TRBJ1-1; TRBD1 agrees at 7 bases. The germline V gene has CDR1 LNHDA and CDR2 SQIVND (reference sequence). With V trimmed by 6 bases and J by 7 bases, 14 bases remained unmatched. The CDR3 contains 15 residues. CDR3 in DNA: TGTGCCAGTAGACCCTCGGGACAGCTTGCCGGTGAAGCTTTCTTT. This codes for CASRPSGQLAGEAFF.

The chain links TRBV7-3 to TRBJ2-1; TRBD2 is a possible D gene (6 bases). The CDR3 sequence is 14 residues long. Germline loops: CDR1 SGHTA, CDR2 FQGTGA. The V gene lost 6 bases and the J gene lost 6 bases, with 15 bases spanning the gap. The CDR3 is CASSGTGAANEQFF. CDR3 DNA: TGTGCCAGCAGTGGGACGGGAGCAGCCAATGAGCAGTTCTTC.

For this clone: The sample has other DNA sequences that encode this CDR3 too. This chain connects TRBV3-1 (or the pseudogene TRBV3-2) to TRBJ2-1; D not certain. V lost 2 bases and J 6 bases, leaving 5 bases between the germline ends. Per the germline V gene, CDR1 is LGHDT and CDR2 is YNNKEL (reference sequence). The length of the CDR3 is 12 residues. DNA for the CDR3: TGTGCCAGCAGCCAACTAAGCAATGAGCAGTTCTTC. Translation gives CASSQLSNEQFF.

The chain combines TRBV27 with TRBJ2-7; D remains ambiguous. CDR1 and CDR2 from the germline V gene are MNHEY and SMNVEV (reference sequence). V was pared by 2 bases and J by 3 bases, with 11 bases between. This CDR3 has 14 residues. The CDR3 sequence: CASSLNGQNYEQYF. The CDR3 coding sequence is TGTGCCAGCAGTTTAAATGGTCAGAACTACGAGCAGTACTTC.

The chain uses TRBV28 and TRBJ1-4; the D is unclear. Per germline, CDR1 MDHEN and CDR2 SYDVKM. Trimming cost V 5 bases and J 8 bases, with 9 bases left between them. This CDR3 contains 12 residues. The CDR3 DNA is TGTGCCAGCAGTCGGTTACGGGAAAAACTGTTTTTT. Amino acids: CASSRLREKLFF.

The chain uses TRBV28 and TRBJ2-5; 7 bases fit TRBD1. The V gene's germline CDR1 is MDHEN and CDR2 SYDVKM. After removal of 6 bases from V and 4 bases from J, the junction contained 8 bases not matched to a gene. There are 14 residues in the CDR3. This CDR3 reads CASSYTGVGETQYF. In DNA form, the CDR3 reads TGTGCCAGCAGCTATACAGGGGTTGGAGAGACCCAGTACTTC. Full variable domain (missing parts from reference TRBV28 and TRBJ2-5): DVKVTQSSRYLVKRTGEKVFLECVQDMDHENMFWYRQDPGLGLRLIYFSYDVKMKEKGDIPEGYSVSREKKERFSLILESASTNQTSMYLCASSYTGVGETQYFGPGTRLLVL.

V is TRBV18 and J is TRBJ2-5, with 8 bases identical to TRBD2. The CDR3 length is 15 residues. Germline loops: CDR1 KGHSH, CDR2 LQKENI. The V gene end was trimmed by 3 bases and the J gene end by 5 bases; junction bases not matched to a gene: 8. CDR3 amino acids: CASSPSGTHGETQYF. The CDR3 nucleotides read TGTGCCAGCTCACCTAGCGGGACGCATGGGGAGACCCAGTACTTC.

J is TRBJ2-7 and V is TRBV28, with TRBD1 identical over 8 bases. CDR1 and CDR2 (germline): MDHEN, SYDVKM. This CDR3 has 21 residues. V lost 3 bases, J lost 4 bases, and 26 bases stayed unmatched. The CDR3 is CASSFRTWTGRGVAVLYEQYF. CDR3 nucleotides: TGTGCCAGCAGTTTCCGGACCTGGACAGGGCGAGGGGTAGCCGTATTATACGAGCAGTACTTC.

V and J are TRBV6-6 and TRBJ2-5; 7 bases are shared with TRBD2. V shed 5 bases, J shed 3 bases, and the junction held 15 bases outside the gene matches. Germline V gives CDR1 MNHNY, CDR2 SVGAGI (reference sequence). The CDR3 consists of 17 residues. The CDR3 reads CASSPRGRDTLKETQYF. CDR3 sequence (DNA): TGTGCCAGCAGTCCGCGGGGGAGGGATACTTTAAAAGAGACCCAGTACTTC.

This sequence joins TRBV7-6 and TRBJ2-3; TRBD2 matches at 9 bases. Germline V gene lookup returns CDR1 SGHVS and CDR2 FNYEAQ. The ends lost 5 bases at V and 3 bases at J; junction bases unmatched: 6. The CDR3 consists of 15 residues. CDR3 in DNA: TGTGCCAGCAGCGAATTAGCGGGAGAAACAGATACGCAGTATTTT. Protein sequence: CASSELAGETDTQYF. The variable domain in full, with the rest retrieved from reference TRBV7-6 and TRBJ2-3, is GAGVSQSPRYKVTKRGQDVALRCDPISGHVSLYWYRQALGQGPEFLTYFNYEAQQDKSGLPNDRFSAERPEGSISTLTIQRTEQRDSAMYRCASSELAGETDTQYFGPGTRLTVL.

The rearrangement uses TRBV6-5 and TRBJ1-2; possible D gene TRBD1, 6 bases. The CDR3 has 14 residues. V was trimmed by 6 bases and J by 5 bases, leaving 16 bases between them. Germline values: CDR1 MNHEY, CDR2 SVGAGI. CDR3 region: CASSRGQRGYGYTF. CDR3 nucleotide sequence: TGTGCCAGCAGCCGAGGACAGCGCGGGTATGGCTACACCTTC.

The V call is TRBV5-1, the J call TRBJ2-5; 14 positions match TRBD2. The junction had 8 bases not matched to a gene; V was cut back by 4 bases and J by 3 bases. The germline V gene has CDR1 SGHRS and CDR2 YFSETQ. The CDR3 runs to 17 residues. The chain's CDR3 is CASSAGLAGEAEETQYF. The CDR3 DNA follows: TGCGCCAGCAGCGCGGGACTAGCGGGAGAGGCAGAAGAGACCCAGTACTTC.

V gene TRBV27 combines with J gene TRBJ2-5; 13 nucleotides align to TRBD2. CDR1 is MNHEY and CDR2 is SMNVEV in the germline V gene (reference sequence). V was pared by 5 bases and J by 2 bases, with 8 bases of the junction left unmatched. The CDR3 has 17 amino acids. The CDR3: CASSPPGLAGAQETQYF. The DNA for the CDR3 is TGTGCCAGCAGTCCACCCGGACTAGCGGGAGCACAAGAGACCCAGTACTTC.

The chain couples TRBV7-2 to TRBJ2-1; D not resolved. CDR3 length equals 13 residues. V lost 1 base and J 8 bases, leaving 9 bases between the germline ends. The germline V gene encodes CDR1 SGHTA and CDR2 FQGNSA. The CDR3 nucleotides are TGTGCCAGCAGCTTAGGGGCCTGGGATGAGCAGTTCTTC. Amino acid sequence: CASSLGAWDEQFF.

CDR3 region: CASSFRATNTGELFF. DNA of the CDR3: TGTGCCAGCAGCTTCAGGGCTACGAACACCGGGGAGCTGTTTTTT. The rearrangement links TRBV11-3 to TRBJ2-2, with D perhaps TRBD1 (5 bases). Germline CDR1 SGHNT, CDR2 YENEEA. CDR3 size: 15 residues. Deletions cut 3 bases from V and 0 bases from J, with 8 bases between.

The rearrangement joins TRBV5-1 to TRBJ1-3, with 8 bases fitting TRBD1. The CDR3 is made up of 16 amino acids. The ends lost 1 base at V and 4 bases at J; junction bases unmatched: 7. CDR1 is SGHRS, CDR2 YFSETQ, per germline. This CDR3 is CASSLTTGALGNTIYF. Here the CDR3 DNA reads TGCGCCAGCAGCTTGACGACAGGGGCATTAGGAAACACCATATATTTT.

In nucleotides, the CDR3 is TGCGCCAGCAGCTTGGCCCTGACAGGGTTAGAGACCCAGTACTTC. As protein: CASSLALTGLETQYF. The chain is built from TRBV5-1 and TRBJ2-5; TRBD1 matches 7 bases. The CDR3 is 15 amino acids. Germline values: CDR1 SGHRS, CDR2 YFSETQ. The J segment lost 4 bases and the V segment lost 0 bases, leaving 6 bases of the junction unmatched.

CDR3: CASSSTSLETQYF. The CDR3 DNA follows: TGTGCCAGCAGTTCGACTAGCCTAGAGACCCAGTACTTC. The rearrangement links TRBV28 to TRBJ2-5; 7 nucleotides line up with TRBD2. J gave up 4 bases and V 4 bases, and 3 bases lay outside the gene matches. CDR3 length equals 13 residues. The germline V gene encodes CDR1 MDHEN and CDR2 SYDVKM.

This chain connects TRBV4-3 to TRBJ1-5, with D uncertain. The CDR3 covers 16 residues. The ends were cut back, 1 base at V and 0 bases at J, with 10 bases in the middle. Germline V gene data show CDR1 as LGHNA and CDR2 as YSLEER. The CDR3 region is CASSQVEEYSNQPQHF. The CDR3 nucleotides read TGCGCCAGCAGCCAAGTCGAGGAGTATAGCAATCAGCCCCAGCATTTT.

This clone was picked up a small number of times. The gene calls are TRBV4-1 and TRBJ1-5; no clear D gene. The germline CDR1 and CDR2 sequences are MGHRA and YSYEKL. The CDR3 covers 13 residues. Trimming pared 3 bases from V and 0 bases from J, leaving 3 bases between. This chain's CDR3 is CASSQASNQPQHF. The CDR3 bases are TGCGCCAGCAGCCAGGCTAGCAATCAGCCCCAGCATTTT.

The CDR3 DNA is TGTGCCAGCACTGGGGCGCAAGACGGTGGAAACACCATATATTTT. Its translation: CASTGAQDGGNTIYF. V usage is TRBV6-6 and J usage is TRBJ1-3; D is perhaps TRBD1 (5 bases). V was pared by 7 bases and J by 3 bases, with 16 bases between. Per germline, CDR1 MNHNY and CDR2 SVGAGI (reference sequence). The CDR3 has 15 residues.

The CDR3 DNA follows: TGTGCCAGCAGTTTATCCCCAGATTCCTACGAGCAGTACTTC. As protein: CASSLSPDSYEQYF. The rearrangement links TRBV27 to TRBJ2-7, with D uncertain. Trimming took 0 bases from V and 1 from J, leaving 7 bases between them. The CDR3 sequence is 14 residues long. The germline V gene encodes CDR1 MNHEY and CDR2 SMNVEV (reference sequence).

This clone was seen once. V gene TRBV12-3 or TRBV12-4 combines with J gene TRBJ2-5; no clear D. This CDR3 region has 13 residues. V dropped 6 bases and J dropped 6 bases, with 14 bases sitting between them. The CDR3 loop is CASRAAFPKTQYF. DNA of the CDR3: TGTGCCAGCAGGGCGGCCTTCCCCAAGACCCAGTACTTC.

The count of this clone is one. V usage is TRBV7-9 and J usage is TRBJ2-3; perhaps TRBD1 as D (6 bases). Germline CDR1 reads SEHNR; CDR2 reads FQNEAQ (reference sequence). V was clipped by 5 bases and J by 2 bases, with 23 bases between them. The CDR3 totals 18 residues. In DNA, the CDR3 is TGTGCCAGCAGCAAAGATTACAGGGAAAATCCCTACACAGATACGCAGTATTTT. The encoded protein is CASSKDYRENPYTDTQYF. Using reference TRBV7-9 and TRBJ2-3 for the parts outside the CDR3, the full variable domain is DTGVSQNPRHKITKRGQNVTFRCDPISEHNRLYWYRQTLGQGPEFLTYFQNEAQLEKSRLLSDRFSAERPKGSFSTLEIQRTEQGDSAMYLCASSKDYRENPYTDTQYFGPGTRLTVL.

The V call is TRBV7-9, the J call TRBJ2-1, with 9 bases aligning to TRBD2. Germline CDR1 is SEHNR and CDR2 is FQNEAQ (reference sequence). The junction had 15 bases not matched to a gene; V was cut back by 10 bases and J by 5 bases. The CDR3 sequence is 16 residues long. Here the CDR3 DNA reads TGTGCCACCAAGACCGGGACTAGCATAAACCACAATGAGCAGTTCTTC. Encoded protein: CATKTGTSINHNEQFF. Full variable domain (rest looked up from reference TRBV7-9 and TRBJ2-1): DTGVSQNPRHKITKRGQNVTFRCDPISEHNRLYWYRQTLGQGPEFLTYFQNEAQLEKSRLLSDRFSAERPKGSFSTLEIQRTEQGDSAMYLCATKTGTSINHNEQFFGPGTRLTVL.